These 21 T cell receptor beta chains came from one sample sequenced in a study of vaccination effects on CD4 cells after COVID-19 (dated by TCRdb to about 2022). The library was obtained by the immunoSEQ multiplex PCR assay. TCRdb limited this immuneACCESS table to in-frame rearrangements with V and J called. A share of clones is missing; checked studies link under half to unresolved V genes, and the rest is unexplained. The sample table shows approximately 74,000 clones, and under 85% are seen once. Just under 3% of the sample comes from the top ten. To identify antigen-specific CD4+ T cell clonotypes by their expansion, the ViraFEST assay first stimulated PBMC with viral peptide pools and then applied TCR sequencing. After around 11 days of culture, CD4+ T cells were isolated with the EasySep CD4+ T cell isolation kit. Negative nucleocapsid antibody results before and after vaccination confirmed that the healthy vaccine recipients had no prior SARS-CoV-2 infection.

Their antigens are not known. The input for sequencing was CD4+ T cells from PBMCs cultured with HCoV-NL63 spike peptides, taken before COVID-19 vaccination. Per the publication, the cell subset or site label means: HCoV-NL63 spike overlapping peptide pool stimulation. Receptors originate from a human donor who received a COVID-19 vaccine.

The chain recombines TRBV6-5 with TRBJ2-5; 7 bases align to TRBD1. The trim removed 5 bases at V and 1 base at J, leaving 4 bases unmatched. CDR1 is MNHEY, CDR2 SVGAGI, per germline. This CDR3 region has 14 residues. The CDR3 nucleotides read TGTGCCAGCAGTCGCCGGGACAGCCAAGAGACCCAGTACTTC. Amino acids: CASSRRDSQETQYF.

The chain carries TRBV5-1 and TRBJ1-2; D possibly corresponds to TRBD1 (6 bases). Germline V gene sequence: CDR1 SGHRS, CDR2 YFSETQ. This CDR3 spans 12 amino acids. V was clipped by 4 bases and J by 3 bases, with 7 bases between them. In DNA form, the CDR3 reads TGCGCCAGCAGCCACAGGGACTATGGCTACACCTTC. As protein: CASSHRDYGYTF.

V gene TRBV12-3 or TRBV12-4 combines with J gene TRBJ1-1, with 8 bases identical to TRBD1. The CDR3 runs to 12 residues. V shed 1 base, J shed 12 bases, and the junction held 4 bases outside the gene matches. The CDR3 reads CASSLGTGPTFF. The CDR3 nucleotides read TGTGCCAGCAGTTTAGGGACAGGGCCAACTTTCTTT.

The J gene is TRBJ2-2, the V gene TRBV7-9; D gene unclear. Germline CDR1 SEHNR, CDR2 FQNEAQ (reference sequence). With 4 bases removed from V and 6 bases from J, the gap between germline ends came to 6 bases. CDR3 length equals 12 residues. The CDR3 DNA reads TGTGCCAGCAGCTCCACTTCCGGGGAGCTGTTTTTT. Protein: CASSSTSGELFF. The full variable domain, rest sourced from reference TRBV7-9 and TRBJ2-2, is DTGVSQNPRHKITKRGQNVTFRCDPISEHNRLYWYRQTLGQGPEFLTYFQNEAQLEKSRLLSDRFSAERPKGSFSTLEIQRTEQGDSAMYLCASSSTSGELFFGEGSRLTVL.

This rearrangement joins TRBV24-1 to TRBJ1-4; D is uncertain. The germline CDR1 and CDR2 sequences are KGHDR and SFDVKD. The V end was cut by 6 bases, the J end by 6 bases, with 10 bases between. This CDR3 has 13 amino acids. This CDR3 is CATSRSNYEKLFF. In DNA form, the CDR3 reads TGTGCCACCAGTCGGTCGAACTATGAAAAACTGTTTTTT.

This clone came up a few times. The J gene is TRBJ1-3, the V gene TRBV30; possible D gene TRBD1, 6 bases. Germline V gene sequence: CDR1 GTSNPN, CDR2 SVGIG (reference sequence). CDR3 length: 14 amino acids. The germline V and J ends were trimmed by 5 bases and 0 bases, with 11 bases remaining between them. The CDR3 sequence is CAWQTGNSGNTIYF. For the CDR3, the DNA is TGTGCCTGGCAAACAGGGAACTCTGGAAACACCATATATTTT. Looking up the rest from reference TRBV30 and TRBJ1-3 gives the full variable domain: SQTIHQWPATLVQPVGSPLSLECTVEGTSNPNLYWYRQAAGRGLQLLFYSVGIGQISSEVPQNLSASRPQDRQFILSSKKLLLSDSGFYLCAWQTGNSGNTIYFGEGSWLTVV.

V gene TRBV5-1 combines with J gene TRBJ1-3; 8 bases are a match to TRBD1. Trimming cost V 4 bases and J 0 bases; bases outside gene matches: 6. This CDR3 has 16 amino acids. Germline V gene lookup returns CDR1 SGHRS and CDR2 YFSETQ. CDR3 bases: TGCGCCAGCAGCCCGACAGGGGACCCCTCTGGAAACACCATATATTTT. It translates to CASSPTGDPSGNTIYF.

The chain recombines TRBV12-3 or TRBV12-4 with TRBJ1-2; D gene ambiguous. With 5 bases removed from V and 7 bases from J, the gap between germline ends came to 11 bases. This CDR3 has 12 amino acids. CDR3 protein: CASSDLYTGYTF. For the CDR3, the DNA is TGTGCCAGCAGTGATCTGTACACTGGCTACACCTTC.

The chain recombines TRBV24-1 with TRBJ2-2; a weak D match, TRBD1 (6 bases). The CDR3 is 16 residues long. The V gene lost 4 bases and the J gene lost 1 base, with 12 bases spanning the gap. CDR1 and CDR2 (germline): KGHDR, SFDVKD. CDR3 residues: CATSEHRVENTGELFF. As DNA, the CDR3 is TGTGCCACCAGTGAGCACAGGGTCGAGAACACCGGGGAGCTGTTTTTT.

V and J are TRBV5-1 and TRBJ1-1; no definite D call. The CDR3 consists of 13 residues. Germline CDR1 reads SGHRS; CDR2 reads YFSETQ. The V and J ends lost 1 base and 4 bases respectively, with 8 bases between them. CDR3 coding DNA: TGCGCCAGCAGCTTGCTCCGCGGCACTGAAGCTTTCTTT. It is translated as CASSLLRGTEAFF.

This chain connects TRBV5-6 to TRBJ1-4; no definite D call. The CDR3 runs 14 residues. Germline V gives CDR1 SGHDT, CDR2 YYEEEE. V was shortened by 3 bases and J by 8 bases, with 14 bases between the two germline ends. This CDR3 is CASSSPQVGEKLFF. The CDR3 DNA is TGTGCCAGCAGCTCCCCGCAGGTCGGAGAAAAACTGTTTTTT.

This rearrangement joins TRBV19 to TRBJ1-4; 10 nucleotides agree with TRBD1. Germline CDR1 LNHDA, CDR2 SQIVND (reference sequence). The CDR3 has 15 residues. V shed 5 bases and J 8 bases; nucleotides not matched to a gene: 8. The CDR3 region has the DNA TGTGCCAGTAGTTTCCCGGGACAGGGGTACGAAAAACTGTTTTTT. Its translation: CASSFPGQGYEKLFF.

CDR3 sequence reads: CASSPAGGGGSKQFF. The DNA for the CDR3 is TGTGCCAGCAGCCCCGCGGGCGGGGGGGGGTCAAAGCAGTTCTTC. This sequence joins TRBV3-1 (or the pseudogene TRBV3-2) and TRBJ2-1; 9 nucleotides agree with TRBD2. Germline V gene sequence: CDR1 LGHDT, CDR2 YNNKEL (reference sequence). The CDR3 runs to 15 residues. Unmatched junction bases numbered 12, after V lost 4 bases and J lost 11 bases.

The rearrangement joins TRBV6-2 or TRBV6-3 to TRBJ1-2; a possible D gene is TRBD1 (6 bases). The CDR3 contains 14 residues. Germline V gives CDR1 MNHEY, CDR2 SVGEGT. The V gene lost 2 bases and the J gene lost 4 bases, with 11 bases spanning the gap. This chain's CDR3 is CASSYEDRPYGYTF. CDR3 DNA sequence: TGTGCCAGCAGTTACGAGGACAGACCCTATGGCTACACCTTC.

The J gene is TRBJ1-5, the V gene TRBV19, with TRBD1 identical over 7 bases. Germline V CDR1 and CDR2: LNHDA, SQIVND (reference sequence). The CDR3 sequence is 14 residues long. J lost 4 bases, V lost 3 bases, and 3 bases had no gene match. The CDR3: CASSMAGGNQPQHF. The CDR3 bases are TGTGCCAGTAGTATGGCAGGGGGGAATCAGCCCCAGCATTTT.

The CDR3 region is CASSLLPGQGHQPQHF. The CDR3, as DNA: TGCGCCAGCAGCTTGCTGCCGGGACAGGGGCATCAGCCCCAGCATTTT. The chain recombines TRBV5-1 with TRBJ1-5; 10 positions agree with TRBD1. This CDR3 spans 16 amino acids. Germline V gives CDR1 SGHRS, CDR2 YFSETQ. With 1 base clipped from V and 5 bases from J, the junction kept 6 bases outside the gene matches.

The rearrangement joins TRBV5-4 to TRBJ2-1; 11 nucleotides match TRBD2. Per the germline V gene, CDR1 is SGHNT and CDR2 is YYREEE (reference sequence). V lost 4 bases and J lost 9; bases outside the gene matches: 9. The CDR3 loop spans 15 amino acids. The CDR3 DNA is TGTGCCAGCAGCGCCGCTAGCGGGGGGCCACGTGAGCAGTTCTTC. This gives the protein CASSAASGGPREQFF.

CDR3: CASSQAAGGEQFF. In DNA, the CDR3 is TGTGCCAGCAGCCAAGCCGCAGGGGGTGAGCAGTTCTTC. The rearrangement links TRBV3-1 (or the pseudogene TRBV3-2) to TRBJ2-1; 7 positions match TRBD1. Germline-derived CDR1 and CDR2 are LGHDT and YNNKEL (reference sequence). CDR3 length: 13 residues. Trimming removed 1 base from V and 9 bases from J; junction bases left unmatched: 3.

A remark on this clone: At the DNA level, this CDR3 is encoded by other sequences in the same sample as well. The chain recombines TRBV5-1 with TRBJ2-5, with 10 bases aligning to TRBD1. The germline gives CDR1 SGHRS, CDR2 YFSETQ. V gave up 0 bases and J gave up 1 base; unmatched junction bases: 3. The CDR3 covers 16 residues. CDR3 loop: CASSLGTGGAQETQYF. The CDR3 DNA is TGCGCCAGCAGCTTGGGGACAGGGGGTGCCCAAGAGACCCAGTACTTC.

The chain couples TRBV5-6 to TRBJ2-5, with 7 bases lining up with TRBD1. The CDR3 spans 16 residues. Germline V gene data show CDR1 as SGHDT and CDR2 as YYEEEE. J lost 3 bases, V lost 6 bases, and 14 bases had no gene match. The DNA of the CDR3 is TGTGCCAGCAAAAAAACAGGGGTCTTGGTCAAAGAGACCCAGTACTTC. It encodes CASKKTGVLVKETQYF. Combining the CDR3 with reference TRBV5-6 and TRBJ2-5 gives the whole variable domain DAGVTQSPTHLIKTRGQQVTLRCSPKSGHDTVSWYQQALGQGPQFIFQYYEEEERQRGNFPDRFSGHQFPNYSSELNVNALLLGDSALYLCASKKTGVLVKETQYFGPGTRLLVL.

V gene TRBV10-3 combines with J gene TRBJ2-5; D gene ambiguous. This CDR3 has 15 amino acids. Trimming shortened V by 2 bases and J by 6 bases, and 16 bases separated the two germline ends. Germline lookup yields CDR1 ENHRY and CDR2 SYGVKD. The CDR3 reads CAISEMVGGGQTQYF. The CDR3 DNA sequence: TGTGCCATCAGTGAGATGGTGGGCGGTGGACAGACCCAGTACTTC.